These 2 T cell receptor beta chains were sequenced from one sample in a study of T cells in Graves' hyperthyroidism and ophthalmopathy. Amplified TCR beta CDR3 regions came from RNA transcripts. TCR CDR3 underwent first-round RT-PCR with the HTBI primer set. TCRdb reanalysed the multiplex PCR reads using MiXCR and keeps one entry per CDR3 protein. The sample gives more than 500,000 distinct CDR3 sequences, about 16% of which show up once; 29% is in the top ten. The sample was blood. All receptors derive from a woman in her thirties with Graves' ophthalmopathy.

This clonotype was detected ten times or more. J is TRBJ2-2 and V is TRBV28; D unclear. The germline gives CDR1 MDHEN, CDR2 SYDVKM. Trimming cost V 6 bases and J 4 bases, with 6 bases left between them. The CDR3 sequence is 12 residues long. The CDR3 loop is CASSLSTGELFF. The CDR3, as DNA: TGTGCCAGCAGCTTAAGCACCGGGGAGCTGTTTTTT.

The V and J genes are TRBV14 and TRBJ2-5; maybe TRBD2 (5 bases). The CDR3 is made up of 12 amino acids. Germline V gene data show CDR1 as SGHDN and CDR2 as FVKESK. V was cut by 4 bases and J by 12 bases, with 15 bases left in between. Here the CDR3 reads CASSRIPGLEYF. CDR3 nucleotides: TGTGCCAGCAGCCGGATACCGGGATTAGAGTACTTC. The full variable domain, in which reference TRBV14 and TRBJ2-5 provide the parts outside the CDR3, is EAGVTQFPSHSVIEKGQTVTLRCDPISGHDNLYWYRRVMGKEIKFLLHFVKESKQDESGMPNNRFLAERTGGTYSTLKVQPAELEDSGVYFCASSRIPGLEYFGPGTRLLVL.